This TCR beta chain is drawn from a study of vaccination effects on CD4 cells after COVID-19. As regards this clone: No antigen is known for it.

Generated by immunoSEQ multiplex PCR, the TCRdb table keeps only in-frame clones and is missing some. Of roughly 59,000 clones in the sample, under 80% were seen once. Expansion with viral peptide pools was applied to antigen-specific CD4+ T cells by the ViraFEST assay prior to sequencing. The culture ran for roughly ten days, and then CD4+ T cells were isolated. The vaccine given was either BNT162b2 or mRNA-1273, in two doses. CDR3 length equals 14 residues. The germline CDR1 and CDR2 sequences are KGHSH and LQKENI. V lost 8 bases to trimming and J lost 1 base, with 14 bases between them. Sequencing used CD4+ T cells from PBMCs cultured with HCoV-OC43 spike peptides, obtained after COVID-19 vaccination. Subset noted: HCoV-OC43 spike overlapping peptide pool stimulation. This sequence joins TRBV18 and TRBJ1-2; no firm D call. The TCR was taken from a human donor who received a COVID-19 vaccine. The CDR3 reads CASSTEGLNYGYTF. The CDR3 DNA is TGTGCCAGCAGCACTGAAGGCCTTAACTATGGCTACACCTTC.